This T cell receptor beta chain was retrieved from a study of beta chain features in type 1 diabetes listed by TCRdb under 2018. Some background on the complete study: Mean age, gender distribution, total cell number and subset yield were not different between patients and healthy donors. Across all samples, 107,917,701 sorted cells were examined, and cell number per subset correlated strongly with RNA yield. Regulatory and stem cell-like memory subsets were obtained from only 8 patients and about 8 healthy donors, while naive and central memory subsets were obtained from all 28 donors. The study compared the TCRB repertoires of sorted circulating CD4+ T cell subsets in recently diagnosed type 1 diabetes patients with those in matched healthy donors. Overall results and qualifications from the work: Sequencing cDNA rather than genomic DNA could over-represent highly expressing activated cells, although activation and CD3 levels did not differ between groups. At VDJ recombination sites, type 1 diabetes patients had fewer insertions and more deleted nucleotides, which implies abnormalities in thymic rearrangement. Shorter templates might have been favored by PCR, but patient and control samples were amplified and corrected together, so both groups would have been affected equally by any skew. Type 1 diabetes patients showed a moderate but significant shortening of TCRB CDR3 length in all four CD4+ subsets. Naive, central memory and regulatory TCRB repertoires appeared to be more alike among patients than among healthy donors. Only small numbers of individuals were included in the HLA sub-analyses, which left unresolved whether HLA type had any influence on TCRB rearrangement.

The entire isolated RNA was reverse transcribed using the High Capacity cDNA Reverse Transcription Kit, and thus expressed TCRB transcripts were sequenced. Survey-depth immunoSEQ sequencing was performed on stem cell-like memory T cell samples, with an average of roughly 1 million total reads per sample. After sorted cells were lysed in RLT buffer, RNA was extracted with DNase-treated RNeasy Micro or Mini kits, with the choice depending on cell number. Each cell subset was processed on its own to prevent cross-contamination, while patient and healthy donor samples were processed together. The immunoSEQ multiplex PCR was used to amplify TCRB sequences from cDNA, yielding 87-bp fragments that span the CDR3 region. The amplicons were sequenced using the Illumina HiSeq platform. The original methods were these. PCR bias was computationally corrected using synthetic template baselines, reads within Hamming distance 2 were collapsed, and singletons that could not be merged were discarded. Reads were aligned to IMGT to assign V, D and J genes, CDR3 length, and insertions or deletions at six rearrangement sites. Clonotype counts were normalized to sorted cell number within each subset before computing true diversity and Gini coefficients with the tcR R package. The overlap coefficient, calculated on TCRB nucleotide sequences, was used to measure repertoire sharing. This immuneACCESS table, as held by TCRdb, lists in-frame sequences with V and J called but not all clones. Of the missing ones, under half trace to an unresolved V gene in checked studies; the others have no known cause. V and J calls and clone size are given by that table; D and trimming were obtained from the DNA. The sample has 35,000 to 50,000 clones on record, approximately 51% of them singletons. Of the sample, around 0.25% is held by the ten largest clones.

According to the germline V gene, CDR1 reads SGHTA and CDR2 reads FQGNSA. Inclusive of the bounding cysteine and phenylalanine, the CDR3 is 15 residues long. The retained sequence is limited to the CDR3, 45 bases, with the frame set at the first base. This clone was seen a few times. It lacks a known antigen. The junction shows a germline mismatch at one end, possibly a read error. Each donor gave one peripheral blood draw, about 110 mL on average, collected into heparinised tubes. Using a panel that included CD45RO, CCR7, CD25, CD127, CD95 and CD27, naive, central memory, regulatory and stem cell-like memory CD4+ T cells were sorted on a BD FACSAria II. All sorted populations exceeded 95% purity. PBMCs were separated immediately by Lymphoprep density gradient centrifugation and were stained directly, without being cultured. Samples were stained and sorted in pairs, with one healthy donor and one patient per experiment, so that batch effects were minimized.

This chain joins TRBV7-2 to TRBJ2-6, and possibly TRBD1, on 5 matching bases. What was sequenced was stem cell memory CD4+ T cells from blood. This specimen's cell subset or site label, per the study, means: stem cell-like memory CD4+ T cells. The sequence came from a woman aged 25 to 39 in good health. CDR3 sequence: CASSLGAAGANVLTF. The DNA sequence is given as TGTGCCAGCAGTTTAGGGGCCGCTGGGGCCAACGTCCTGACTTTC.